These 6 T cell receptor beta chains were sequenced from one sample in a study of blood T cell repertoires in COVID-19. Only in-frame clones appear in the TCRdb table, and some are missing; sequencing was by immunoSEQ multiplex PCR. This table has about 110,000 clones, less than 75% appearing once. Sample: peripheral blood. These receptors came from a woman aged 40 to 50 with acute or convalescent COVID-19.

Of note for this clone: One end of the junction does not line up with germline, which may come from a read error. J is TRBJ1-2 and V is TRBV18, with 7 bases fitting TRBD1. The CDR3 spans 12 residues. Germline V gene sequence: CDR1 KGHSH, CDR2 LQKENI. The CDR3 sequence is CASSPGQAASSF. Written as DNA, the CDR3 is TGTGCCAGCTCACCCGGACAGGCCGCTTCCTCCTTC.

V and J are TRBV18 and TRBJ1-1; TRBD1 matches 7 bases. The CDR3 sequence is 17 residues long. V shed 2 bases, J shed 1 base, and the junction held 10 bases outside the gene matches. Germline CDR1 KGHSH, CDR2 LQKENI. For the CDR3, the DNA is TGTGCCAGCTCACCAGGGACAGCTTTAGGTTCGAACACTGAAGCTTTCTTT. It specifies CASSPGTALGSNTEAFF.

The chain is built from TRBV3-1 (or the pseudogene TRBV3-2) and TRBJ1-1, with D possibly being TRBD1 (6 bases). V shed 6 bases and J shed 10 bases, with 27 bases lying between them. The CDR3 has 16 residues. Germline assignment: CDR1 LGHDT and CDR2 YNNKEL (reference sequence). CDR3 protein: CASSHGDGGGAGGAFF. CDR3 DNA sequence: TGTGCCAGCAGTCACGGTGACGGAGGGGGGGCAGGTGGAGCTTTCTTT.

The gene calls are TRBV11-2 and TRBJ2-5; the D gene is possibly TRBD1 (6 bases). The germline CDR1 and CDR2 sequences are SGHAT and FQNNGV. The CDR3 runs 15 residues. The ends were cut back, 6 bases at V and 3 bases at J, with 17 bases in the middle. CDR3 nucleotide sequence: TGTGCCAGCAGTTCGCTTTGGGGGCAGAAAGAGACCCAGTACTTC. Its translation: CASSSLWGQKETQYF.

V usage is TRBV6-1 and J usage is TRBJ2-7, with D perhaps TRBD1 (6 bases). V was clipped by 5 bases and J by 2 bases, with 13 bases between them. Germline V CDR1 and CDR2: MNHNS, SASEGT. The CDR3 is 14 amino acids. The CDR3 protein is CASSSGQTPYEQYF. CDR3 in DNA: TGTGCCAGCAGTTCCGGACAGACCCCCTACGAGCAGTACTTC.

The chain carries TRBV7-8 and TRBJ1-2, with D maybe TRBD1 (5 bases). Germline CDR1 reads SGHVS; CDR2 reads FQNEAQ. V was pared by 6 bases and J by 4 bases, with 30 bases between. The CDR3 totals 19 residues. As DNA, the CDR3 is TGTGCCAGCAGTCTAACGTCCCAGACCCCAGGGCAGGGCGGCTATGGCTACACCTTC. Amino acids: CASSLTSQTPGQGGYGYTF.